This T cell receptor beta chain stems from a study of Graves' ophthalmopathy and Graves' hyperthyroidism. Study-level background: The authors collected peripheral blood at initial diagnosis, before any treatment. Points from the study as a whole: Most thyroid-expanded clonotypes exceeding 0.001 frequency were also found in blood.

This clonotype was observed at least ten times. What it binds is unknown. The study excluded patients with other autoimmune diseases, uncontrolled infections, pregnancy or lactation. From RNA, the CDR3 regions of TCR beta chains were amplified and sequenced. A first-round RT-PCR used HTBI primers, followed by a second-round multiplex PCR. TCRdb called the multiplex PCR reads again in MiXCR, with one record for every CDR3 protein. The sample carries around 660,000 distinct CDR3 sequences, 35% to 45% recorded once. The specimen was peripheral blood. This receptor was identified in an adult man with Graves' ophthalmopathy.

For the CDR3, the DNA is TGTGCCAGCAGCTTAGCTCGAGACAGGGACGTGGAGCAGTACTTC. Protein sequence: CASSLARDRDVEQYF. This chain links TRBV7-8 with TRBJ2-7; 7 bases are a match to TRBD1. V trimming: 0 bases; J trimming: 7 bases; junction bases outside the gene matches: 9. This CDR3 is 15 amino acids long. The germline V gene has CDR1 SGHVS and CDR2 FQNEAQ.